This T cell receptor beta chain was obtained from a study of molecular identifiers for immune sequencing clone quantification. Study-wide results and limits: Clones with over 20 RNA copies captured over 97% of effector molecules but under 1% of naive ones.

Bulk TCR libraries were made with methods that had been previously described and with listed TCR primers. TCRdb called the PCR reads again in MiXCR, with one record for every CDR3 protein. The data show approximately 37,000 distinct CDR3 sequences, with 15% to 20% seen just once and roughly 0.99% held by the top ten. In germline, CDR1 is SEHNR, CDR2 FQNEAQ (reference sequence). This CDR3 has 11 amino acids. V was cut by 6 bases and J by 4 bases, with 5 bases left in between. This clonotype was found many times. Its antigen is unknown. V and J are TRBV7-9 and TRBJ2-3; no definite D call. This receptor was taken from a human donor in good health. Some libraries in this study had Jurkat cell RNA spiked in. Source material: naive CD8+ T cells from blood, with Jurkat cell RNA spiked in. Noted subset: FACS-sorted CD8+CD4-CCR7+CD45RA+ naive T cells. The DNA for the CDR3 is TGTGCCAGCAGTCTGCCAGATACGCAGTATTTT. This gives the protein CASSLPDTQYF.